The 15 T cell receptor beta chains presented below share a single source sample, sequenced in a study of T cell changes during pregnancy in multiple sclerosis. Here immunoSEQ multiplex PCR was the method, and the copy in TCRdb shows in-frame clones only, minus some. The sample holds about 38,000 clones; about 95% are singletons and the top ten take 0.39%. This sample comprised CD4+ T cells from peripheral blood mononuclear cells, obtained in the second trimester of pregnancy. These receptors were collected from a female donor with multiple sclerosis, enrolled in a pregnancy study.

This chain connects TRBV12-5 to TRBJ2-2; no clear D. CDR1 LGHNT and CDR2 FRNRAP come from the germline V gene. The V end lost 0 bases, the J end lost 7 bases, and 15 bases lay between the germline ends. This CDR3 has 16 residues. Here the CDR3 DNA reads TGTGCTAGTGGTTTGGTACTCTCCAGACTTGTCGGGGAGCTGTTTTTT. Amino acid sequence: CASGLVLSRLVGELFF.

This clone was seen only once. V is TRBV27 and J is TRBJ1-1; D possibly corresponds to TRBD1 (6 bases). Germline lookup yields CDR1 MNHEY and CDR2 SMNVEV (reference sequence). The CDR3 contains 15 residues. V gave up 4 bases and J gave up 1 base, with 13 bases separating them. This CDR3 reads CASSYYRAKNTEAFF. In DNA, the CDR3 is TGTGCCAGCAGTTATTACAGGGCGAAGAACACTGAAGCTTTCTTT.

In nucleotides, the CDR3 is TGTGCCAGTAGTGATCAGGAGCGGGGAATTAATTCACCCCTCCACTTT. Translation: CASSDQERGINSPLHF. J is TRBJ1-6 and V is TRBV19; D ambiguous. CDR1 is LNHDA and CDR2 is SQIVND in the germline V gene (reference sequence). CDR3 length equals 16 residues. Trimming removed 5 bases from V and 6 bases from J, with 17 bases in between. The full variable domain, its missing parts supplied by reference TRBV19 and TRBJ1-6, is DGGITQSPKYLFRKEGQNVTLSCEQNLNHDAMYWYRQDPGQGLRLIYYSQIVNDFQKGDIAEGYSVSREKKESFPLTVTSAQKNPTAFYLCASSDQERGINSPLHFGNGTRLTVT.

This clone has just one count. This chain links TRBV18 with TRBJ1-4, with unresolved D. Trimming shortened V by 3 bases and J by 0 bases, and 8 bases separated the two germline ends. Germline V gene sequence: CDR1 KGHSH, CDR2 LQKENI. The CDR3 is 15 amino acids. CDR3: CASSPTSATNEKLFF. Here the CDR3 DNA reads TGTGCCAGCTCACCCACATCTGCAACTAATGAAAAACTGTTTTTT.

This chain uses TRBV4-3 with TRBJ2-1, with a weak D call TRBD2 (6 bases). The germline CDR1 and CDR2 sequences are LGHNA and YSLEER. The CDR3 contains 16 residues. V gave up 0 bases and J gave up 7 bases, with 16 bases separating them. CDR3 region: CASSQDASVWGNEQFF. The CDR3 DNA follows: TGCGCCAGCAGCCAAGATGCTAGCGTCTGGGGGAATGAGCAGTTCTTC.

The chain combines TRBV12-2 with TRBJ1-2. TRBV12-2 is an annotated pseudogene. The CDR3 consists of 15 residues. The CDR3, as DNA: TGTGCAAGTCGCCGCCAACCCGGGACTAACTATGGCTACACCTTC. This encodes CASRRQPGTNYGYTF.

Only one count was recorded for this clone. The chain recombines TRBV7-2 with TRBJ1-3; D is possibly TRBD1 (5 bases). V gave up 5 bases and J gave up 4 bases, with 15 bases separating them. Germline-derived CDR1 and CDR2 are SGHTA and FQGNSA. This CDR3 is built from 15 residues. CDR3 region: CASSVRTQRGNTIYF. CDR3 DNA: TGTGCCAGCAGCGTCAGGACACAACGCGGAAACACCATATATTTT. Full variable domain (outside the CDR3, taken from reference TRBV7-2 and TRBJ1-3): GAGVSQSPSNKVTEKGKDVELRCDPISGHTALYWYRQSLGQGLEFLIYFQGNSAPDKSGLPSDRFSAERTGGSVSTLTIQRTQQEDSAVYLCASSVRTQRGNTIYFGEGSWLTVV.

The chain links TRBV10-3 to TRBJ1-1, with TRBD1 identical over 7 bases. Unmatched junction bases numbered 6, after V lost 6 bases and J lost 2 bases. This CDR3 contains 14 residues. Germline CDR1 is ENHRY and CDR2 is SYGVKD. In DNA form, the CDR3 reads TGTGCCATCAGACTACAGGGGATCAACACTGAAGCTTTCTTT. Its protein product is CAIRLQGINTEAFF.

V gene TRBV2 combines with J gene TRBJ2-7; 9 bases fit TRBD1. Germline assignment: CDR1 SNHLY and CDR2 FYNNEI. The CDR3 loop spans 14 amino acids. V trimming: 6 bases; J trimming: 4 bases; junction bases outside the gene matches: 7. The CDR3 loop reads CASSLRQGVYEQYF. The CDR3 region has the DNA TGTGCCAGCAGCTTAAGACAGGGGGTTTACGAGCAGTACTTC.

This clone occurred once. The genes are TRBV11-2 and TRBJ2-1, with 7 bases identical to TRBD2. Germline V gives CDR1 SGHAT, CDR2 FQNNGV. The CDR3 sequence is 15 residues long. J lost 4 bases, V lost 5 bases, and 8 bases had no gene match. The CDR3 protein is CASSPLGEGYNEQFF. CDR3 DNA sequence: TGTGCCAGCAGCCCGCTCGGGGAGGGGTACAATGAGCAGTTCTTC.

The V gene is TRBV11-3, the J gene TRBJ2-2; D remains unclear. From germline, CDR1 is SGHNT and CDR2 YENEEA. This CDR3 is built from 14 residues. The V and J ends lost 3 bases and 9 bases respectively, with 14 bases between them. The CDR3 DNA sequence: TGTGCCAGCAGCTTTGCAGGCCCTGGAAGGGAGCTGTTTTTT. Translated: CASSFAGPGRELFF.

This clone was seen once. This chain connects TRBV5-5 to TRBJ2-7, with D tentatively TRBD2 (7 bases). CDR1 and CDR2 (germline): SGHKS, YYEKEE (reference sequence). The CDR3 has 16 residues. Deletions cut 0 bases from V and 0 bases from J, with 13 bases between. CDR3 residues: CASSLAGGSSSYEQYF. The CDR3 bases are TGTGCCAGCAGCTTGGCGGGGGGCTCTAGCTCCTACGAGCAGTACTTC.

DNA for the CDR3: TGTGCCAGCAGCCAGACAGTTATAGATGAAAAACTGTTTTTT. It encodes CASSQTVIDEKLFF. The rearrangement links TRBV5-4 to TRBJ1-4; tentative D call: TRBD1 (5 bases). V was cut by 4 bases and J by 6 bases, with 13 bases left in between. Germline V gene data show CDR1 as SGHNT and CDR2 as YYREEE (reference sequence). The CDR3 loop spans 14 amino acids.

The table lists this clone with a few counts. The J gene is TRBJ1-1, the V gene TRBV4-1, with 7 bases aligning to TRBD1. Losses at the gene ends were 2 bases for V and 4 bases for J; bases not matched to a gene: 10. This CDR3 has 16 amino acids. Germline values: CDR1 MGHRA, CDR2 YSYEKL. The CDR3 loop is CASSQLPGQLGTEAFF. In nucleotides, the CDR3 is TGCGCCAGCAGCCAATTGCCGGGACAGCTGGGCACTGAAGCTTTCTTT.

The rearrangement links TRBV5-1 to TRBJ1-3; the D gene is possibly TRBD1 (5 bases). Germline lookup yields CDR1 SGHRS and CDR2 YFSETQ. V was shortened by 2 bases and J by 3 bases, with 12 bases between the two germline ends. This CDR3 has 15 residues. CDR3 DNA sequence: TGCGCCAGCAGCTTTAACTCAGGGATTGGAAACACCATATATTTT. This encodes CASSFNSGIGNTIYF.